This is a list of T cell receptor beta chains from one sample in a study of blood T cell repertoires in COVID-19. TCRdb's table, derived via immunoSEQ multiplex PCR, lists solely in-frame clones and lacks some. Of approximately 140,000 clones in the sample, 88% are singletons; the top ten hold 0.95% to 1.5%. Sequences were obtained from PBMCs or T cells enriched from blood (not recorded which). The receptors stem from a woman aged 25 to 39 with acute COVID-19. The CDR3 runs from the conserved cysteine through the conserved F or W. D genes are given only for firm matches. Only some rows state a clone size, as once, few, many or a class for expanded clones.

len	v_gene	abundance	j_gene	d_gene	CDR3nt	CDR3aa
11	TRBV7-3	NA	TRBJ1-1	NA	TGTGCCAGCTCGAGCGGCACTGAAGCTTTCTTT	CASSSGTEAFF
14	TRBV5-4	NA	TRBJ2-7	NA	TGTGCCAGCAGCTTTGATAGCGACTCCTACGAGCAGTACTTC	CASSFDSDSYEQYF
14	TRBV7-9	NA	TRBJ1-2	TRBD1	TGTGCCAGCAGCCCCTGGACAGGGGAGGATGGCTACACCTTC	CASSPWTGEDGYTF
13	TRBV18	NA	TRBJ1-2	NA	TGTGCCAGCTCACCACAGGGAGCTAACGGCTACACCTTC	CASSPQGANGYTF
15	TRBV12-2	NA	TRBJ2-2	NA	TGTGCAAGTCGCTTACTCGCTGCGGAGGCCGGGGAGCTGTTTTTT	CASRLLAAEAGELFF
14	TRBV7-2	NA	TRBJ2-3	NA	TGTGCCAGCACCGTATCCCCCCGCACAGATACGCAGTATTTT	CASTVSPRTDTQYF
18	TRBV28	NA	TRBJ2-3	TRBD1	TGTGCCAGCAGTAGACAGGGGGCTGTTACCCTCAACACAGATACGCAGTATTTT	CASSRQGAVTLNTDTQYF
14	TRBV2	NA	TRBJ1-4	NA	TGTGCCAGCAGTGTCCCGGGGACTAATGAAAAACTGTTTTTT	CASSVPGTNEKLFF
19	TRBV11-3	NA	TRBJ1-5	NA	TGTGCCAGCAGCTTAGATCGGAGCGGTGGCAGGGGTAGCAATCAGCCCCAGCATTTT	CASSLDRSGGRGSNQPQHF
16	TRBV6-4	NA	TRBJ2-5	TRBD2	TGTGCCAGCAGTGACTCGATCTGGGAGGGCAAAGAGACCCAGTACTTC	CASSDSIWEGKETQYF
20	TRBV5-4	NA	TRBJ2-5	TRBD2	TGTGCCAGCAGCTTGGTACAGGGGGCAATCCTAGCGGGAGGGGGCGAGACCCAGTACTTC	CASSLVQGAILAGGGETQYF
14	TRBV9	NA	TRBJ1-2	NA	TGTGCCAGCAGCCCAAGGGGAGGGGGCTATGGCTACACCTTC	CASSPRGGGYGYTF
19	TRBV7-2	NA	TRBJ1-3	TRBD1	TGTGCCAGCAGCCCCCGGGCCAGGGGGACCCTTATCTCTGGAAACACCATATATTTT	CASSPRARGTLISGNTIYF
15	TRBV2	once	TRBJ1-2	TRBD1	TGTGCCAGCAGTAGTCCCGGGACAGGTTCCTATGGCTACACCTTC	CASSSPGTGSYGYTF
18	TRBV6-2/TRBV6-3	NA	TRBJ2-7	TRBD2	TGTGCCAGCAGTCATCGGACTAGCGGGATGGAAGCGTCCTACGAGCAGTACTTC	CASSHRTSGMEASYEQYF
15	TRBV2	NA	TRBJ2-7	NA	TGTGCCAGCGCAACTCCTCAAGGGGTCTCAGACGAGCAGTACTTC	CASATPQGVSDEQYF
18	TRBV5-4	few	TRBJ2-3	TRBD2	TGTGCCAGCAGCTTGGGGGCGGGAGATGTTTATGGCACAGATACGCAGTATTTT	CASSLGAGDVYGTDTQYF
14	TRBV7-3	NA	TRBJ2-5	TRBD2	TGTGCCAGCAGTTTTAGCGGGAGTGAAGAGACCCAGTACTTC	CASSFSGSEETQYF
13	TRBV19	NA	TRBJ1-2	NA	TGTGCCAGTAGTACCGACACGAACTATGGCTACACCTTC	CASSTDTNYGYTF
13	TRBV21-1	NA	TRBJ1-2	NA	TGTGCCAGCAGCAAAGTTTCAGGGCCTGGCTACACCTTC	CASSKVSGPGYTF
14	TRBV27	NA	TRBJ1-2	NA	TGTGCCAGCAGTTTAGGGGCCCCTAACTATGGCTACACCTTC	CASSLGAPNYGYTF
12	TRBV6-5	NA	TRBJ1-1	TRBD1	TGTGCCAGCGGCCGGGACAGCACTGAAGCTTTCTTT	CASGRDSTEAFF
17	TRBV21-1	NA	TRBJ1-2	NA	TGTGCCAGCAGCAAAGTCCGACAGGGCATGGGTAACTATGGCTACACCTTC	CASSKVRQGMGNYGYTF
14	TRBV28	NA	TRBJ2-7	NA	TGTGCCAGCAGTTTAACAGGGCGGAGGAACGAGCAGTACTTC	CASSLTGRRNEQYF
15	TRBV6-1	NA	TRBJ2-1	TRBD1	TGTGCCAGCAGACTGGGACAGAGCTCCTACAATGAGCAGTTCTTC	CASRLGQSSYNEQFF
13	TRBV6-5	once	TRBJ1-2	NA	TGTGCCAGCAGTATACAGGGTGGCTATGGCTACACCTTC	CASSIQGGYGYTF
15	TRBV15	NA	TRBJ2-7	NA	TGTGCCACCAGCAGAGATAACTCGGTAGCTTACGAGCAGTACTTC	CATSRDNSVAYEQYF
14	TRBV4-1	NA	TRBJ1-2	NA	TGCGCCAGCAGCCTCCCGACACGGAACTATGGCTACACCTTC	CASSLPTRNYGYTF
18	TRBV15	NA	TRBJ2-1	TRBD2	TGTGCCACCAGCAGAGACCAGGTAGCGAGCGGGAGCGCGAATGAGCAGTTCTTC	CATSRDQVASGSANEQFF
15	TRBV9	NA	TRBJ2-7	TRBD1	TGTGCCAGCAGCGAACTTGCGGGACAGGGGATCGAGCAGTACTTC	CASSELAGQGIEQYF